These 26 T cell receptor beta chains were all obtained from the same sample, sequenced in a study of blood T cell repertoires in COVID-19. This table comes from immunoSEQ multiplex PCR, and its TCRdb copy is limited to in-frame clones, with some not included. The sample includes roughly 65,000 clones, 60% to 85% seen only once; the top ten take 15% to 20%. Sequenced: peripheral blood. Every receptor here comes from a man in his sixties with acute or convalescent COVID-19.

The chain recombines TRBV6-2 or TRBV6-3 with TRBJ1-5, with TRBD1 as a possible D gene (5 bases). Germline CDR1 and CDR2: MNHEY and SVGEGT. Trimming took off 2 bases at V and 3 bases at J, with 8 bases between the two ends. This CDR3 comprises 14 residues. DNA for the CDR3: TGTGCCAGCAGTTACGGGGGGATCAATCAGCCCCAGCATTTT. Protein sequence: CASSYGGINQPQHF.

The J gene is TRBJ1-5, the V gene TRBV6-2 or TRBV6-3; 8 positions agree with TRBD1. CDR1 MNHEY and CDR2 SVGEGT come from the germline V gene. Germline trimming cut 6 bases from V and 2 bases from J; bases unmatched to any gene: 6. CDR3 length equals 15 residues. The chain's CDR3 is CASSQGARGNQPQHF. The DNA for the CDR3 is TGTGCCAGCAGCCAGGGGGCGCGGGGCAATCAGCCCCAGCATTTT.

CDR3 sequence reads: CSVTGTGGRIGELFF. CDR3 nucleotide sequence: TGCAGCGTAACCGGGACAGGGGGCAGAATCGGGGAGCTGTTTTTT. The chain recombines TRBV29-1 with TRBJ2-2, with 12 bases identical to TRBD1. V dropped 6 bases and J dropped 7; count of bases not matched to a gene: 9. The germline CDR1 and CDR2 sequences are SQVTM and ANQGSEA. This CDR3 contains 15 residues.

This chain uses TRBV4-3 with TRBJ1-2; D gene unclear. Germline CDR1 is LGHNA and CDR2 is YSLEER. Trimming stripped 4 bases from V and 8 bases from J, with 20 bases between. The CDR3 runs to 15 residues. Here the CDR3 DNA reads TGCGCCAGCAGCCTAACGGTGGAGGGCTTGGGGGGCTACACCTTC. Translating it yields CASSLTVEGLGGYTF.

The V call is TRBV5-6, the J call TRBJ1-2, with TRBD1 identical over 8 bases. Trimming at V came to 3 bases and at J to 8 bases, leaving 9 bases not matched to a gene. This CDR3 spans 14 amino acids. CDR1 and CDR2 (germline): SGHDT, YYEEEE. In nucleotides, the CDR3 is TGTGCCAGCAGCTCTAGCGGACAGGGCCAAGGCTACACCTTC. This gives the protein CASSSSGQGQGYTF.

The genes are TRBV5-5 and TRBJ1-1, with D possibly being TRBD1 (6 bases). The CDR3 is made up of 13 amino acids. CDR1 is SGHKS, CDR2 YYEKEE, per germline (reference sequence). Trimming removed 4 bases at V and 8 bases at J, with 15 bases between. CDR3 in DNA: TGTGCCAGCAGCGTTACAGGGAATCTCGAAGCTTTCTTT. Protein product: CASSVTGNLEAFF. Full variable domain (remainder filled in from reference TRBV5-5 and TRBJ1-1): DAGVTQSPTHLIKTRGQQVTLRCSPISGHKSVSWYQQVLGQGPQFIFQYYEKEERGRGNFPDRFSARQFPNYSSELNVNALLLGDSALYLCASSVTGNLEAFFGQGTRLTVV.

This sequence joins TRBV6-1 and TRBJ1-6; D gene unclear. This CDR3 has 18 amino acids. Trimming removed 0 bases at V and 8 bases at J, with 20 bases between. In germline, CDR1 is MNHNS, CDR2 SASEGT. Here the CDR3 DNA reads TGTGCCAGCAGTGAAGCGATAGTGGTAGAGCTATTTGATTCACCCCTCCACTTT. This gives the protein CASSEAIVVELFDSPLHF.

This chain uses TRBV5-5 with TRBJ1-5; no definite D call. CDR1 SGHKS and CDR2 YYEKEE come from the germline V gene (reference sequence). The CDR3 consists of 14 residues. V was cut by 0 bases and J by 0 bases, with 4 bases left in between. CDR3: CASSLGSSNQPQHF. CDR3 DNA sequence: TGTGCCAGCAGCTTGGGCAGTAGCAATCAGCCCCAGCATTTT.

The chain joins TRBV2 to TRBJ2-7; 7 nucleotides align to TRBD2. Unmatched junction bases numbered 7, after V lost 4 bases and J lost 4 bases. Germline V CDR1 and CDR2: SNHLY, FYNNEI. The CDR3 is 14 residues long. The CDR3 reads CASSVQGGRYEQYF. The CDR3 DNA is TGTGCCAGCAGTGTCCAGGGAGGGAGATACGAGCAGTACTTC. Using reference TRBV2 and TRBJ2-7 for the parts outside the CDR3, the full variable domain is EPEVTQTPSHQVTQMGQEVILRCVPISNHLYFYWYRQILGQKVEFLVSFYNNEISEKSEIFDDQFSVERPDGSNFTLKIRSTKLEDSAMYFCASSVQGGRYEQYFGPGTRLTVT.

This clone was recorded a few times. The chain couples TRBV29-1 to TRBJ2-3; a possible D gene is TRBD1 (6 bases). Trimming pared 3 bases from V and 4 bases from J, leaving 11 bases between. This CDR3 contains 13 residues. Germline lookup yields CDR1 SQVTM and CDR2 ANQGSEA. The CDR3 DNA reads TGCAGCGTTGATTGGGGGCTCCCAGATACGCAGTATTTT. Its protein is CSVDWGLPDTQYF.

For the CDR3, the DNA is TGTGCCAGTACTGGGGCAGGGCCGGAGACCCAGTACTTC. Translation gives CASTGAGPETQYF. This sequence joins TRBV19 and TRBJ2-5, with a possible D match to TRBD1 (5 bases). V shed 7 bases and J shed 5 bases, with 14 bases lying between them. The CDR3 covers 13 residues. Germline V CDR1 and CDR2: LNHDA, SQIVND (reference sequence).

In its sample, this clone was seen many times. This sequence joins TRBV6-2 or TRBV6-3 and TRBJ2-2, with TRBD2 matching 8 bases. CDR1 is MNHEY, CDR2 SVGEGT, per germline. J gave up 0 bases and V 4 bases, and 7 bases lay outside the gene matches. The CDR3 extends over 17 amino acids. CDR3 nucleotides: TGTGCCAGCAGTTTACGGCCTAGCGGGCCGAACACCGGGGAGCTGTTTTTT. Residues: CASSLRPSGPNTGELFF.

There are many counts of this clone. The chain employs TRBV13 and TRBJ1-2; D not certain. This CDR3 spans 17 amino acids. Germline lookup yields CDR1 PRHDT and CDR2 FYEKMQ (reference sequence). V lost 0 bases and J lost 8, with 22 bases in between. The CDR3 here is CASSLGAGRLLADGYTF. The CDR3 DNA reads as TGTGCCAGCAGCTTAGGGGCGGGTCGGCTTTTGGCTGACGGCTACACCTTC.

The V call is TRBV6-5, the J call TRBJ2-1, with 7 bases identical to TRBD1. From germline, CDR1 is MNHEY and CDR2 SVGAGI. Trimming removed 10 bases from V and 0 bases from J; junction bases left unmatched: 6. The CDR3 contains 14 residues. DNA of the CDR3: TGTGCCACCTGGGACAGAAGCTCCTACAATGAGCAGTTCTTC. This translates into CATWDRSSYNEQFF.

The chain uses TRBV15 and TRBJ1-2; possible D gene TRBD1, 6 bases. CDR1 LNHNV and CDR2 YYDKDF come from the germline V gene (reference sequence). Trimming took off 5 bases at V and 7 bases at J, with 11 bases between the two ends. The CDR3 sequence is 12 residues long. The CDR3 spells CATSGQYGGYTF. For the CDR3, the DNA is TGTGCCACCAGCGGACAGTACGGTGGCTACACCTTC.

In DNA form, the CDR3 reads TGTGCCAGCAGCTTGGAAAGGACAGCAAATTCACCCCTCCACTTT. Translation: CASSLERTANSPLHF. The chain recombines TRBV5-8 with TRBJ1-6, with D possibly matching TRBD1 (6 bases). Looked up from germline, CDR1 is SGHTS and CDR2 is YDEGEE. The CDR3 has 15 amino acids. With 0 bases removed from V and 7 bases from J, the gap between germline ends came to 11 bases.

The chain carries TRBV13 and TRBJ2-7, with 7 bases aligning to TRBD1. Germline V CDR1 and CDR2: PRHDT, FYEKMQ (reference sequence). This CDR3 has 15 residues. J gave up 4 bases and V 0 bases, and 6 bases lay outside the gene matches. CDR3 bases: TGTGCCAGCAGCTTAGGGGGACAGACTTATTACGAGCAGTACTTC. Translated, it gives CASSLGGQTYYEQYF.

The chain uses TRBV5-1 and TRBJ2-2, with 11 bases lining up with TRBD2. The CDR3 is made up of 17 amino acids. With 7 bases clipped from V and 3 bases from J, the junction kept 11 bases outside the gene matches. The germline CDR1 and CDR2 sequences are SGHRS and YFSETQ. The CDR3 nucleotides read TGCGCCAGCGTCCCCTTAGCGGGGGGGACGGACACCGGGGAGCTGTTTTTT. Its translation is CASVPLAGGTDTGELFF.

The V call is TRBV25-1, the J call TRBJ1-6; a possible D gene is TRBD1 (6 bases). Looked up from germline, CDR1 is MGHDK and CDR2 is SYGVNS. CDR3 size: 14 residues. The germline V and J ends were trimmed by 4 bases and 5 bases, with 9 bases remaining between them. The chain's CDR3 is CASSGRGNNSPLHF. CDR3 nucleotides: TGTGCCAGCAGTGGCAGGGGAAATAATTCACCCCTCCACTTT.

This clone occurred once. The gene calls are TRBV7-9 and TRBJ2-5, with 9 nucleotides matching TRBD1. V shed 5 bases, J shed 2 bases, and the junction held 9 bases outside the gene matches. The CDR3 loop spans 16 amino acids. CDR1 and CDR2 (germline): SEHNR, FQNEAQ (reference sequence). CDR3 region: CASSPRTGERQETQYF. Here the CDR3 DNA reads TGTGCCAGCAGCCCCAGGACAGGGGAAAGACAAGAGACCCAGTACTTC.

J is TRBJ2-3 and V is TRBV6-6; 7 bases match TRBD1. V lost 2 bases to trimming and J lost 1 base; unmatched junction nucleotides: 3. The CDR3 covers 15 residues. Germline assignment: CDR1 MNHNY and CDR2 SVGAGI (reference sequence). The CDR3 DNA is TGTGCCAGCAGTTACGTCCAGGGGGGCACAGATACGCAGTATTTT. This translates into CASSYVQGGTDTQYF.

This sequence joins TRBV11-2 and TRBJ1-4; possible D gene TRBD1, 6 bases. The CDR3 runs to 18 residues. Trimming removed 5 bases from V and 0 bases from J, with 19 bases in between. Germline V CDR1 and CDR2: SGHAT, FQNNGV. This CDR3 is CASSARDYGTPTNEKLFF. In nucleotides, the CDR3 is TGTGCCAGCAGCGCACGGGACTATGGGACACCAACTAATGAAAAACTGTTTTTT. The whole variable domain, remainder taken from reference TRBV11-2 and TRBJ1-4, is EAGVAQSPRYKIIEKRQSVAFWCNPISGHATLYWYQQILGQGPKLLIQFQNNGVVDDSQLPKDRFSAERLKGVDSTLKIQPAKLEDSAVYLCASSARDYGTPTNEKLFFGSGTQLSVL.

The chain links TRBV4-1 to TRBJ1-1; D remains unclear. Trimming took 0 bases from V and 1 from J, leaving 9 bases between them. The CDR3 extends over 15 amino acids. CDR1 is MGHRA, CDR2 YSYEKL, per germline. CDR3 residues: CASSQDRSSNTEAFF. CDR3 sequence (DNA): TGCGCCAGCAGCCAAGATCGGAGTTCGAACACTGAAGCTTTCTTT.

This chain connects TRBV18 to TRBJ1-2, with D hard to call. Between the trimmed V and J ends, which lost 2 bases and 5 bases, there was a span of 12 bases. In germline, CDR1 is KGHSH, CDR2 LQKENI. The CDR3 is 14 amino acids. The DNA of the CDR3 is TGTGCCAGCTCACCAGTAAGGGAGGAGTATGGCTACACCTTC. This gives the protein CASSPVREEYGYTF.

The chain uses TRBV29-1 and TRBJ2-3; D is possibly TRBD1 (5 bases). The V gene lost 4 bases and the J gene lost 5 bases, with 13 bases spanning the gap. CDR3 length: 13 amino acids. CDR1 SQVTM and CDR2 ANQGSEA come from the germline V gene. The CDR3 spells CSVGETARDTQYF. The DNA for the CDR3 is TGCAGCGTTGGAGAGACAGCCCGAGATACGCAGTATTTT.

This sequence joins TRBV5-8 and TRBJ1-6; D gene ambiguous. The CDR3 contains 12 residues. V lost 4 bases to trimming and J lost 5 bases, with 4 bases between them. From germline, CDR1 is SGHTS and CDR2 YDEGEE. The CDR3 sequence: CASSGDNSPLHF. CDR3 coding DNA: TGTGCCAGCAGCGGAGATAATTCACCCCTCCACTTT.